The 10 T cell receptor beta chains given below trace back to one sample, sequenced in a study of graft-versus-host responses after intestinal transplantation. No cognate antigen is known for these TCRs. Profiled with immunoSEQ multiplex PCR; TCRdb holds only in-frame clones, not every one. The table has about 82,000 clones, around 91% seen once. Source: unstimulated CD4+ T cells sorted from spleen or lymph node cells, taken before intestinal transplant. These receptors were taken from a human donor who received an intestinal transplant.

The CDR3 is CASSPGQGREKLFF. CDR3 nucleotide sequence: TGTGCCAGCTCACCGGGACAGGGACGTGAAAAACTGTTTTTT. The chain joins TRBV18 to TRBJ1-4; 9 bases line up with TRBD1. Per germline, CDR1 KGHSH and CDR2 LQKENI. With V trimmed by 3 bases and J by 7 bases, 3 bases remained unmatched. CDR3 length: 14 residues.

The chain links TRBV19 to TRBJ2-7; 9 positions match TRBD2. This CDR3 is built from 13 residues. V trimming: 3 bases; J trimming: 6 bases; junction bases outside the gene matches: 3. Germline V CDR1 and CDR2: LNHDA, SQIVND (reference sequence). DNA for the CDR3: TGTGCCAGTAGTATGACTAGCGGCGCCGAGCAGTACTTC. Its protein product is CASSMTSGAEQYF.

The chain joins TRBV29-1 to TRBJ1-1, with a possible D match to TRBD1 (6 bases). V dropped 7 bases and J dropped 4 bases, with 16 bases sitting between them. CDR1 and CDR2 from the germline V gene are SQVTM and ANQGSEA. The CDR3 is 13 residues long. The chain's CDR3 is CSGDRDTPTEAFF. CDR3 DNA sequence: TGCAGCGGCGACCGGGACACCCCCACTGAAGCTTTCTTT.

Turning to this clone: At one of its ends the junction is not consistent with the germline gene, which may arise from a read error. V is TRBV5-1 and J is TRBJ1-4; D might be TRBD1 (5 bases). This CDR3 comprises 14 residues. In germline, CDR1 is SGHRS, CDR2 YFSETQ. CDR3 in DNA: TGCGCCAGCAGCACGGGGCGGACTAATGAAAAGCTGTTTTTT. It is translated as CASSTGRTNEKLFF. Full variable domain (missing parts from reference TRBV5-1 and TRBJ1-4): KAGVTQTPRYLIKTRGQQVTLSCSPISGHRSVSWYQQTPGQGLQFLFEYFSETQRNKGNFPGRFSGRQFSNSRSEMNVSTLELGDSALYLCASSTGRTNEKLFFGSGTQLSVL.

CDR3 residues: CASSLDGYGYTF. CDR3 bases: TGTGCCAGCAGCTTAGACGGCTATGGCTACACCTTC. The chain links TRBV7-8 to TRBJ1-2; D remains ambiguous. Germline CDR1 reads SGHVS; CDR2 reads FQNEAQ. V shed 1 base and J shed 4 bases, with 4 bases lying between them. CDR3 size: 12 residues.

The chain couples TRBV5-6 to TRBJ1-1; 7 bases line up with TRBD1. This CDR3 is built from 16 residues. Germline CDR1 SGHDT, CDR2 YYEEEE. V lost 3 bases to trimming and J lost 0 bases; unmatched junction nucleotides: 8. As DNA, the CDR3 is TGTGCCAGCAGCTACGCGGGACAGCCAATGAACACTGAAGCTTTCTTT. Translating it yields CASSYAGQPMNTEAFF.

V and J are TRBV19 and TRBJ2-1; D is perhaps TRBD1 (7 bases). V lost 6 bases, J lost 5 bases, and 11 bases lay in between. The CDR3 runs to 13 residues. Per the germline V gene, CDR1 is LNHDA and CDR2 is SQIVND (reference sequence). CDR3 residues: CASSSRGDNEQFF. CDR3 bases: TGTGCCAGTAGCTCCAGGGGGGACAATGAGCAGTTCTTC.

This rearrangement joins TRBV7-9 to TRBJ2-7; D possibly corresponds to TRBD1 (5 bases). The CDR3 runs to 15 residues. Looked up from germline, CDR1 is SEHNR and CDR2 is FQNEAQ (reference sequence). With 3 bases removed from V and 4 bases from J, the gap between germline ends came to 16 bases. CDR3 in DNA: TGTGCCAGCAGCTTGGGCCAGGGTGGTGAGTACGAGCAGTACTTC. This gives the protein CASSLGQGGEYEQYF. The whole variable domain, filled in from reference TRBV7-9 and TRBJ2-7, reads DTGVSQNPRHKITKRGQNVTFRCDPISEHNRLYWYRQTLGQGPEFLTYFQNEAQLEKSRLLSDRFSAERPKGSFSTLEIQRTEQGDSAMYLCASSLGQGGEYEQYFGPGTRLTVT.

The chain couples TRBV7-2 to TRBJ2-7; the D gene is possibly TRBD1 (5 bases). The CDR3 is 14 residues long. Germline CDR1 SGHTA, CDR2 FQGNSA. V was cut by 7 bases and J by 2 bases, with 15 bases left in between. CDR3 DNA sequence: TGTGCCAGCACCCCTGGGGCAGGACCCTACGAGCAGTACTTC. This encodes CASTPGAGPYEQYF.

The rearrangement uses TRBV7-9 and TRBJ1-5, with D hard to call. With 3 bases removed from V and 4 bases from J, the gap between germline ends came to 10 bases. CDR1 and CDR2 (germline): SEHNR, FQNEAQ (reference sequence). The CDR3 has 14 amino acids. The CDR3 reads CASSFIGENQPQHF. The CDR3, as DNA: TGTGCCAGCAGCTTTATCGGGGAGAATCAGCCCCAGCATTTT.